This T cell receptor beta chain originates from a study of regulatory T cells in long-lasting Graves disease (dated by TCRdb to the early 2020s). In the study overall: Persistent Graves' disease was defined as persistently positive TSH receptor autoantibodies together with antithyroid drug treatment for over 5 years. In the clinical cohort, patients with persistent Graves' disease had used antithyroid drugs for an average of about 9.4 years. The study was conducted in China and was registered as a clinical trial. A total of 33 samples were covered by TCR sequencing, comprising roughly 13 persistent and about 20 newly diagnosed Graves' disease patients. Persistent Graves' disease patients were compared with newly diagnosed Graves' disease patients by peripheral blood TCR sequencing and RNA sequencing.

This clonotype was seen at least ten times. Its antigen has not been determined. No much larger clonotype is one base removed from it; base qualities were not supplied. Paper-wide results and their limitations: The study examined only peripheral blood because the primary lesion, thyroid tissue, could not be accessed. A larger number of public clonotypes was shared among persistent patients (approximately 2,500) than among newly diagnosed patients (more than 850). Persistent disease showed preferential use of TRBV28, TRBJ1-2 and TRBJ2-5, whereas newly diagnosed disease favored TRBV20-1 and TRBJ2-1. The authors acknowledged the small sample size as a limitation that may reduce accuracy. Compared with newly diagnosed patients, patients with persistent Graves' disease had lower TCR Shannon entropy and fewer highly expanded clones, which suggests clonal expansion. Sequencing and analysis were restricted to the TCR beta chain.

A distance of 16 bases separates the germline ends of V and J, which lose 2 bases and 8 bases respectively. The germline V gene yields MGHDK for CDR1 and SYGVNS for CDR2. The CDR3 covers 15 residues, taking in both the cysteine and the phenylalanine. Only CDR3 DNA remains: 45 bases, in frame from the first base. This sample's time point label indicates: persistent/refractory GD, antithyroid drugs over 5 years with positive TRAb. For both TCR sequencing and RNA sequencing, RNA was extracted from PBMCs in TRIzol. The diagnosis of Graves' disease was made according to American Thyroid Association guidelines. Patients were recruited from an endocrinology department in Xi'an, China. Each patient gave roughly 8.4 milliliters of peripheral blood, collected in an EDTA anticoagulant tube. PBMCs were isolated by Ficoll Paque Plus density gradient separation without further T cell sorting. An Agilent 2100 Bioanalyzer and agarose gel were used to assess RNA quality, and a NanoDrop 2000 was used to measure RNA concentration.

The library relied on multiplex PCR. TCRdb names Illumina HiSeq 4000 as the instrument used. TCR beta libraries were built with iRepertoire HTBI primers and Arm-PCR amplification of CDR3 regions. Before sequencing, the PCR products underwent gel purification. In the original analysis: Gene usage analysis of CDR3 amino acid clonotypes relied on the approximately 68 TRBV and 14 TRBJ segments identified across samples. COPE and FqMerger were used to merge the filtered high-quality paired reads into contigs. BLAST was used to align contigs to IMGT TRBV, TRBD and TRBJ reference genes, and CDR3 was defined according to IMGT. Highly expanded clones were defined as clonotypes with a frequency above 0.1%. Repertoire diversity was measured by Shannon entropy, and V-J evenness by the Gini coefficient. A clonotype found in more than one individual was treated as public. TCRdb reprocessing: public reads trimmed at Q25 with fastp, clones called with MiXCR, in-frame beta chains kept. Every entry covers one CDR3 protein and lists the most common genes and DNA from its rows. What appears here as the V and J calls and clone size reflects TCRdb's work, not the paper's. This sample lists roughly 700,000 distinct CDR3 sequences; approximately 29% were detected once. The ten top clones hold about 42% of the sample.

The TCR originated in a female donor with Graves disease. The sequencing used peripheral blood mononuclear cells (PBMCs), collected when the disease was refractory, from a patient treated with antithyroid drugs. This sequence uses TRBV25-1 and TRBJ2-4; TRBD1 is possibly the D segment (5 matching bases). The sequenced DNA: TGTGCCAGCAGTGAAAAGGCAGGGAATACGGACATTCAGTACTTC. Translated, this gives CASSEKAGNTDIQYF.